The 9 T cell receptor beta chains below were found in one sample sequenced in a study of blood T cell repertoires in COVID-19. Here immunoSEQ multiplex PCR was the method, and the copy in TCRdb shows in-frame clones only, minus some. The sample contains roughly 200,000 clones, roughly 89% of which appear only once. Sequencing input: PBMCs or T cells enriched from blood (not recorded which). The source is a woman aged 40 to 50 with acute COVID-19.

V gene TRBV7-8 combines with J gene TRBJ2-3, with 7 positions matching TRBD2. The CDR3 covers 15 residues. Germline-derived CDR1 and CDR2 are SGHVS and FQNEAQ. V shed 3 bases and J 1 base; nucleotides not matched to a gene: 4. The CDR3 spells CASSFFRGGTDTQYF. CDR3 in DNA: TGTGCCAGCAGCTTTTTCCGGGGGGGCACAGATACGCAGTATTTT.

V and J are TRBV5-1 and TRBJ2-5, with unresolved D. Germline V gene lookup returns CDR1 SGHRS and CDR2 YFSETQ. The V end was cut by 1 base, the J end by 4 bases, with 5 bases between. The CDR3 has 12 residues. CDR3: CASSLYGETQYF. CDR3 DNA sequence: TGCGCCAGCAGCTTGTACGGAGAGACCCAGTACTTC.

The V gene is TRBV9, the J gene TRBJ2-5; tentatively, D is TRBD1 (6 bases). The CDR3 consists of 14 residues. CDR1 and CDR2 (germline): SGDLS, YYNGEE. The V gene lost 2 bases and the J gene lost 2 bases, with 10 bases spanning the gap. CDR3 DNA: TGTGCCAGCAGCGTGGACAGTCTTCAAGAGACCCAGTACTTC. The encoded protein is CASSVDSLQETQYF.

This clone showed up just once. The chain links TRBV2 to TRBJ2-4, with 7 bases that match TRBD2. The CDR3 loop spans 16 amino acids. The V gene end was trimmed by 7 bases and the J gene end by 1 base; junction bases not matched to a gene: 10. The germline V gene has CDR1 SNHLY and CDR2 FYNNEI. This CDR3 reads CASNIGAGNAKNIQYF. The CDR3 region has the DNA TGTGCCAGCAATATTGGAGCGGGAAATGCCAAAAACATTCAGTACTTC.

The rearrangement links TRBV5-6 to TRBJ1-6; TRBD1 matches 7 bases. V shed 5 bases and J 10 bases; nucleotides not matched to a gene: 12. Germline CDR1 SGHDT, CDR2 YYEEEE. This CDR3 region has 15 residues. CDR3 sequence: CASSRIGQAGSPLHF. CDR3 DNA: TGTGCCAGCAGTCGGATTGGACAGGCTGGCTCACCCCTCCACTTT.

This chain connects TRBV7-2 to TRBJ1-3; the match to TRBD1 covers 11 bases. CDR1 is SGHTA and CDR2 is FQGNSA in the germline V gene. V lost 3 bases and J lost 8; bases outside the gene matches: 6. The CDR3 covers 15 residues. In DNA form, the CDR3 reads TGTGCCAGCAGCTTCACCGGGACAGGGGGAGACACCATATATTTT. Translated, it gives CASSFTGTGGDTIYF.

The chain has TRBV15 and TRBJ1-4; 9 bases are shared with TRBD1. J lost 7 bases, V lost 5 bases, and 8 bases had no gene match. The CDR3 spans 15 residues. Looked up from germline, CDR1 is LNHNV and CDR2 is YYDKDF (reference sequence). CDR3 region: CATSGQTGGSEKLFF. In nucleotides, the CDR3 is TGTGCCACCAGCGGACAGACAGGGGGGAGTGAAAAACTGTTTTTT.

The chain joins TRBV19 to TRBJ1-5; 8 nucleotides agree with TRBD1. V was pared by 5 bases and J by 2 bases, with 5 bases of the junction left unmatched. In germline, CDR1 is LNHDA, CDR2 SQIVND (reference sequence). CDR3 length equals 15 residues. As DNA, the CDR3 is TGTGCCAGTAGTCCTGACAGGGGAGGCAATCAGCCCCAGCATTTT. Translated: CASSPDRGGNQPQHF.

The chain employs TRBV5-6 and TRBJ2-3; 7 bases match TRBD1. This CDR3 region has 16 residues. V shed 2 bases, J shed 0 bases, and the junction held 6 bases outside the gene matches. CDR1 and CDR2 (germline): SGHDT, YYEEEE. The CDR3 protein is CASSLRRQGSTDTQYF. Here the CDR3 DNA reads TGTGCCAGCAGCTTACGTCGACAGGGCAGCACAGATACGCAGTATTTT.